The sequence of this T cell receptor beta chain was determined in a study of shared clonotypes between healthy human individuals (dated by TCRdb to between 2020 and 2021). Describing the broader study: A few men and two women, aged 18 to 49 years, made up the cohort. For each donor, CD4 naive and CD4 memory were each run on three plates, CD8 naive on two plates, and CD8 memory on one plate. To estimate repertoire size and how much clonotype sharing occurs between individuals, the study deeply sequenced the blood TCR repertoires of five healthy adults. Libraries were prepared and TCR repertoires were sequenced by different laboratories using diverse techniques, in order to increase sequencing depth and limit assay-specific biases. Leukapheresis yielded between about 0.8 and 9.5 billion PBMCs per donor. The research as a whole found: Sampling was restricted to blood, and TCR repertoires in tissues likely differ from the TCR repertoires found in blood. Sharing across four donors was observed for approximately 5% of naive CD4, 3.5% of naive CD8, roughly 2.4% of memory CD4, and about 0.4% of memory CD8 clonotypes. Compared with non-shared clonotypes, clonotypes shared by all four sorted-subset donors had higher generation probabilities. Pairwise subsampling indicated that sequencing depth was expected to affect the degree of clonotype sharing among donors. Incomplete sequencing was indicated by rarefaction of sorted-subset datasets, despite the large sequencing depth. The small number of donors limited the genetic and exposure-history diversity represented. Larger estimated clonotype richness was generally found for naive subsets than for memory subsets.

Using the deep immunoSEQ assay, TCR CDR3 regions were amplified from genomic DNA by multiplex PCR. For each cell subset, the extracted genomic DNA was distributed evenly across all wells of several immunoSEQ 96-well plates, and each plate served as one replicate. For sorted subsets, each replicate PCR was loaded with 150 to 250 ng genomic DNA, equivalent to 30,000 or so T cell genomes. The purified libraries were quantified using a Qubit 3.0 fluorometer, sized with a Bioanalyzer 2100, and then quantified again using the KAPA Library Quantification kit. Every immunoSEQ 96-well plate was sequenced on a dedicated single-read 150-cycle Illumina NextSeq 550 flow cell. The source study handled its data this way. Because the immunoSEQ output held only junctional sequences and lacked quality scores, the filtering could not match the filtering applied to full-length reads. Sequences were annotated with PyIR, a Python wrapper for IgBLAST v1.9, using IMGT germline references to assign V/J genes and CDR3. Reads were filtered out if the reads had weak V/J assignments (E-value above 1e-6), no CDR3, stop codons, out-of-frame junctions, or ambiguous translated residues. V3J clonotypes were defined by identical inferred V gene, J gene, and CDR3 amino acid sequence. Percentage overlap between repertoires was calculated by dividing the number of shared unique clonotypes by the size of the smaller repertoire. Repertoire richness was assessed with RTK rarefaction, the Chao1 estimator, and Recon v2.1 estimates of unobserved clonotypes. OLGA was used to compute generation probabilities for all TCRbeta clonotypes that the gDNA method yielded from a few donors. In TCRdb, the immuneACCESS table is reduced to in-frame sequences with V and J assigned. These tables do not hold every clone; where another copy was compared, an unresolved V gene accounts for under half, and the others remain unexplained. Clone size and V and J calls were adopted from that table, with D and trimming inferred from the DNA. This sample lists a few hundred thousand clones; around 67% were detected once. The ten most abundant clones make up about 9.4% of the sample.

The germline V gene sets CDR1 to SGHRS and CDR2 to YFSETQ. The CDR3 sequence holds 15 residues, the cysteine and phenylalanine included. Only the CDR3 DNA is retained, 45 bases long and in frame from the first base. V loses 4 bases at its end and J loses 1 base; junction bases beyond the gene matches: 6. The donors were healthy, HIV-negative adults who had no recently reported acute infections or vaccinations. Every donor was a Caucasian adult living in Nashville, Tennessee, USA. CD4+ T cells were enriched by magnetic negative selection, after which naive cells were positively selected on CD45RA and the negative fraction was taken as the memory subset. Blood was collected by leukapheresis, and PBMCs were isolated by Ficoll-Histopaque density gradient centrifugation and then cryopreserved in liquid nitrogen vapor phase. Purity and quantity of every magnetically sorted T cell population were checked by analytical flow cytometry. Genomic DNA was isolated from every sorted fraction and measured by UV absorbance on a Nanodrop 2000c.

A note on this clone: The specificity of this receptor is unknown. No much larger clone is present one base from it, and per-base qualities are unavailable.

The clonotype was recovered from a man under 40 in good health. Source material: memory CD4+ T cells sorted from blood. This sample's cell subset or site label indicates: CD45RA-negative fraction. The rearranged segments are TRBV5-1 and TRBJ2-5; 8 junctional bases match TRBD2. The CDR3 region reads CASSLHLAGQETQYF. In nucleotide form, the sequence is TGCGCCAGCAGCCTCCACCTAGCGGGCCAAGAGACCCAGTACTTC.